This T cell receptor beta chain is drawn from a study of T cell responses to AZD1222 COVID-19 vaccine. Broader study findings: The donors showed a predominance of white British ancestry and of females, with possible underestimation of clonal diversity. Along spike, vaccine-associated CD4 TCRs were found throughout, with dominance at 160-218 and 743-854.

Regarding this clone: Antigen unknown.

TCRdb keeps only in-frame clones here, not all; method: immunoSEQ multiplex PCR. This table holds tens of thousands of clones, roughly 90% found once. Germline loops: CDR1 SGHTS, CDR2 YDEGEE. The CDR3 consists of 19 residues. With V trimmed by 0 bases and J by 2 bases, 9 bases remained unmatched. The rearrangement uses TRBV5-8 and TRBJ1-5, with TRBD1 matching over 12 bases. The source was peripheral blood, collected 28 days after the second AZD1222 dose. This receptor was identified in an adult who received the AZD1222 COVID-19 vaccine. The CDR3 sequence is CASSLGGTGGFLGNQPQHF. The DNA for the CDR3 is TGTGCCAGCAGCTTGGGGGGGACAGGGGGCTTTTTGGGCAATCAGCCCCAGCATTTT.